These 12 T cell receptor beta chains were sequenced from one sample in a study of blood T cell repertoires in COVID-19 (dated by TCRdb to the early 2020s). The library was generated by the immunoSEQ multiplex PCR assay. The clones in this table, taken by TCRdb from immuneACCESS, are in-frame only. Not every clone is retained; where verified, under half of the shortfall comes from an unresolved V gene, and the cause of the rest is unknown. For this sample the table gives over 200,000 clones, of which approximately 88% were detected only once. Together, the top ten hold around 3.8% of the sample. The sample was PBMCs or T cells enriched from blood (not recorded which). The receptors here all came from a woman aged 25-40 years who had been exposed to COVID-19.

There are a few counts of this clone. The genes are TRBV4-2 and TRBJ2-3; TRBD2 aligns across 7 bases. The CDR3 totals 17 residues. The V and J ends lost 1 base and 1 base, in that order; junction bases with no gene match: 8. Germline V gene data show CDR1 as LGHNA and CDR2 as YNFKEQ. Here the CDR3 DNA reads TGTGCCAGCAGCCAAGGATCACTAGCGAAGGGCACAGATACGCAGTATTTT. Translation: CASSQGSLAKGTDTQYF.

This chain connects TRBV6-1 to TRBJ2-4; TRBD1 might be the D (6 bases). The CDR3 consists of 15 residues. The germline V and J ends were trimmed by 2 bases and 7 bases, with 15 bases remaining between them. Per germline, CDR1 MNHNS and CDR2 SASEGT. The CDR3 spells CASSERSIQGNIQYF. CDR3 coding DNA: TGTGCCAGCAGTGAAAGGTCGATCCAGGGGAACATTCAGTACTTC.

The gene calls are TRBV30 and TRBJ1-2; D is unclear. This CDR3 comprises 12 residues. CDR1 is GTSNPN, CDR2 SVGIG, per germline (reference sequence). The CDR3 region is CAESRENYGYTF. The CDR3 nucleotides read TGTGCTGAATCAAGGGAGAATTATGGCTACACCTTC.

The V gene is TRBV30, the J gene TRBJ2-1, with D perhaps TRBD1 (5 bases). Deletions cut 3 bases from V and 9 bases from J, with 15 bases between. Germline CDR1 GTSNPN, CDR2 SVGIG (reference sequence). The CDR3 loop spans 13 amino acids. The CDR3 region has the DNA TGTGCCTGGAGAACCAGGGTAATGGGTGAGCAGTTCTTC. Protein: CAWRTRVMGEQFF.

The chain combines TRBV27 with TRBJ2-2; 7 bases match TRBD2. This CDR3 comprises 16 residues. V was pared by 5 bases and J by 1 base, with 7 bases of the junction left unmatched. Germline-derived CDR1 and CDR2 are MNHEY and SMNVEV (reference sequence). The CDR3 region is CASSRRLAENTGELFF. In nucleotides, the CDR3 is TGTGCCAGCAGTAGGAGACTAGCAGAGAACACCGGGGAGCTGTTTTTT.

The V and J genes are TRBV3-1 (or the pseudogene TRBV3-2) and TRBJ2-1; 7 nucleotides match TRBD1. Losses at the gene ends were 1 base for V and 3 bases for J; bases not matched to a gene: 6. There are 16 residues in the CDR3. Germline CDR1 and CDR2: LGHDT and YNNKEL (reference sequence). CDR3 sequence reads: CASSQGQGSGYNEQFF. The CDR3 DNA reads TGTGCCAGCAGCCAAGGACAGGGAAGTGGCTACAATGAGCAGTTCTTC.

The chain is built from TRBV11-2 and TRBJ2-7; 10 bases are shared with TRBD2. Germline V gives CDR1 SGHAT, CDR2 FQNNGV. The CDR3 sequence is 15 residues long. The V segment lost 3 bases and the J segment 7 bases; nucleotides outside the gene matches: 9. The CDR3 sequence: CASSFLPLAGGEQYF. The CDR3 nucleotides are TGTGCCAGCAGCTTTCTCCCCTTAGCGGGAGGTGAGCAGTACTTC.

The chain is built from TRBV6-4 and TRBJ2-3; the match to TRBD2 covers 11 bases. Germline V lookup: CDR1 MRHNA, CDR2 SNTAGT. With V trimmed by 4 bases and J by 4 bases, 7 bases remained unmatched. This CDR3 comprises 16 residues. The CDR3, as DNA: TGTGCCAGCAGTGTATCCGGGACTAGCGGTTCAGATACGCAGTATTTT. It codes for CASSVSGTSGSDTQYF.

In nucleotides, the CDR3 is TGCGCCAGCAGCTTGGCGACAGGGGGCGAGACCCAGTACTTC. It specifies CASSLATGGETQYF. The chain joins TRBV5-1 to TRBJ2-5, with 10 bases aligning to TRBD1. V dropped 0 bases and J dropped 5; count of bases not matched to a gene: 1. The CDR3 is made up of 14 amino acids. Germline V lookup: CDR1 SGHRS, CDR2 YFSETQ.

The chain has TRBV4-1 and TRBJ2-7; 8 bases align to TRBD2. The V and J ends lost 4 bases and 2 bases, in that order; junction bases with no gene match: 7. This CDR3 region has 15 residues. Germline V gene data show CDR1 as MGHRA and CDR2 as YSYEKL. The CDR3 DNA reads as TGCGCCAGCAGCCCAACGTTAGCGGGAACCTACGAGCAGTACTTC. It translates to CASSPTLAGTYEQYF.

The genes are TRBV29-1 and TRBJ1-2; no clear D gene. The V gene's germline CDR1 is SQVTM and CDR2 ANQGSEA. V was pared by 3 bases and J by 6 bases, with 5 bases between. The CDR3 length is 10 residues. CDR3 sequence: CSVDPDGYTF. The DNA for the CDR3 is TGCAGCGTTGATCCTGATGGCTACACCTTC.

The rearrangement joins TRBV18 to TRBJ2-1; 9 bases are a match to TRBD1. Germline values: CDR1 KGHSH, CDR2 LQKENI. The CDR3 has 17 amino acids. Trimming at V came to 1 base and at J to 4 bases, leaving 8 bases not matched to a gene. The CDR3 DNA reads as TGTGCCAGCTCACCACTAAGAACCGGGACAGGGTACAATGAGCAGTTCTTC. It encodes CASSPLRTGTGYNEQFF.